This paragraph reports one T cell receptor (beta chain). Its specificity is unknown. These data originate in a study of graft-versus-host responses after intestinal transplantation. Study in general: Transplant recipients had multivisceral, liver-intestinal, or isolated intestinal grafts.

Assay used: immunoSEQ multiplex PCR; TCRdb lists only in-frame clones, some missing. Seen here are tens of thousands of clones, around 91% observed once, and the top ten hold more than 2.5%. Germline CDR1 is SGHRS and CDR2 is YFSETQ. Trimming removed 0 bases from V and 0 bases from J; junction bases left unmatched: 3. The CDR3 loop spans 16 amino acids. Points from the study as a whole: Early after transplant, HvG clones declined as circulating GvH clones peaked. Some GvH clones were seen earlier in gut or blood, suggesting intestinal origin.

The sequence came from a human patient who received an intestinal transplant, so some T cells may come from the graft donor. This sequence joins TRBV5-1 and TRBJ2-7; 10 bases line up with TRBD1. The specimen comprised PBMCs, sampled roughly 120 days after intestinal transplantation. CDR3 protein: CASSLGGTGDSYEQYF. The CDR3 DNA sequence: TGCGCCAGCAGCTTGGGAGGGACAGGGGACTCCTACGAGCAGTACTTC.